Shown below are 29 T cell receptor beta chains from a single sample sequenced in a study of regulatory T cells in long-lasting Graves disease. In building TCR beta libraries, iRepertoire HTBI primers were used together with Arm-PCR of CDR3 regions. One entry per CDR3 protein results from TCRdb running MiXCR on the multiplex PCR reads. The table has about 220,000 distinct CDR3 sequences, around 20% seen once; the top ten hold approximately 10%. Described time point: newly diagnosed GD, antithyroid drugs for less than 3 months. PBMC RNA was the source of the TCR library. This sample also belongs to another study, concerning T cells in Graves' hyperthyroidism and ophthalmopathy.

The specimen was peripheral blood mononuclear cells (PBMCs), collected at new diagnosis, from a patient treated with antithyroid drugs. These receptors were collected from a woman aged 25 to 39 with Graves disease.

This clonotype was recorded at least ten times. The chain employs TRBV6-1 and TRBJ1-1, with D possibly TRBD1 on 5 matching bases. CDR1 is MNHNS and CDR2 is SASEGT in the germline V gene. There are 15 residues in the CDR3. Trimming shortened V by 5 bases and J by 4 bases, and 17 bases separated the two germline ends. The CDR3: CASSRIQVGSTEAFF. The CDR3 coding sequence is TGTGCCAGCAGTCGAATACAGGTAGGAAGCACTGAAGCTTTCTTT.

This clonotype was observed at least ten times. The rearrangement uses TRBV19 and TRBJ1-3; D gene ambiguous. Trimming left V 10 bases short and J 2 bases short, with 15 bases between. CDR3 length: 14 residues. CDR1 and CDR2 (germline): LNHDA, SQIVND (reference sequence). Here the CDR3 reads CATRRGLAGNTIYF. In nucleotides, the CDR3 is TGTGCCACCCGGAGAGGGCTTGCTGGAAACACCATATATTTT.

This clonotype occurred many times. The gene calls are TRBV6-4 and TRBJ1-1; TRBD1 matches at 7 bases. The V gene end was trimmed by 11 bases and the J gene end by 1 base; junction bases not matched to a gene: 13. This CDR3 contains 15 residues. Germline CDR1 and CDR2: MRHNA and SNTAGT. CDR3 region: CAADLRQGRNTEAFF. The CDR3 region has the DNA TGTGCCGCAGACCTACGACAGGGAAGGAACACTGAAGCTTTCTTT.

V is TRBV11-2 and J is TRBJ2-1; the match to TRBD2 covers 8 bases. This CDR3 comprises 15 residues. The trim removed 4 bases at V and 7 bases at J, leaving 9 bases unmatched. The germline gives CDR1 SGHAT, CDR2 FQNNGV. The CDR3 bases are TGTGCCAGCAGCTACGAGCGGGAGAAGAGGAATGAGCAGTTCTTC. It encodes CASSYEREKRNEQFF.

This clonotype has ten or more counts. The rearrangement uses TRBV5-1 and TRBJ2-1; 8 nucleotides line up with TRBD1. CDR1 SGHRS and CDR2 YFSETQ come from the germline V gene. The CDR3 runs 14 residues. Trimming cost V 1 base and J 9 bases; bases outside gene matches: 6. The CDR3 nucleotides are TGCGCCAGCAGCTTGCCATCAGGGGGCGGTGAGCAGTTCTTC. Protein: CASSLPSGGGEQFF.

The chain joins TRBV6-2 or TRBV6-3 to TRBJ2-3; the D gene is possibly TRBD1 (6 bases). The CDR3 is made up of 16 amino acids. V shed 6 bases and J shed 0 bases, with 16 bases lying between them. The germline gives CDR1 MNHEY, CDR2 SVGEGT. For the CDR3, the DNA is TGTGCCAGCAGGCAAGGGGGTACAGGGAGCACAGATACGCAGTATTTT. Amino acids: CASRQGGTGSTDTQYF.

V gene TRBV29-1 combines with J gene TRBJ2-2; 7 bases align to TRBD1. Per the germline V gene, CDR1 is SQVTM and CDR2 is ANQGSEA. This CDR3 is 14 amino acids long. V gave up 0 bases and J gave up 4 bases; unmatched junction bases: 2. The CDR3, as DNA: TGCAGCGTTGAAGATGAGGGGGCCACCGGGGAGCTGTTTTTT. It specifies CSVEDEGATGELFF.

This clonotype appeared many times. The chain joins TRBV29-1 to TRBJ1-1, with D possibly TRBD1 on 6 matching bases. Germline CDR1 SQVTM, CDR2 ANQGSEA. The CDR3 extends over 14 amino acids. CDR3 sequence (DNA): TGCAATCCATGCATGGGCCAGGGGTGGACTGAAGCTTTCTTT. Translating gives CNPCMGQGWTEAFF.

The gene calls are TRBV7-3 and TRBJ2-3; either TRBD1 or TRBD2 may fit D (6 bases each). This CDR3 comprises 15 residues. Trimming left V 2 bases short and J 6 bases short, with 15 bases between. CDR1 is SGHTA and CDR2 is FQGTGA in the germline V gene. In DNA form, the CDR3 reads TGTGCCAGCAGCTTATCGGGGGCCTGGGGGGATACGCAGTATTTT. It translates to CASSLSGAWGDTQYF.

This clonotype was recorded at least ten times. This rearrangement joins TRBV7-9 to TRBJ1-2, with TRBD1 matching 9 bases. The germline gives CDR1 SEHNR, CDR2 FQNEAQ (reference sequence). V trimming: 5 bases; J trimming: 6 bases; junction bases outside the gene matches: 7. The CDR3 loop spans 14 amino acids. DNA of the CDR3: TGTGCCAGCAGCCCTTGGACAGGGGAAGATGGCTACACCTTC. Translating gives CASSPWTGEDGYTF.

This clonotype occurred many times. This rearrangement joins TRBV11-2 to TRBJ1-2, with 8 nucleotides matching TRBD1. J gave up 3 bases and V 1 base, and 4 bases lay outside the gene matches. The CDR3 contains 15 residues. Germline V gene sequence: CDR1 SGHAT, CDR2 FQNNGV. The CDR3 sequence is CASSLGAGQDYGYTF. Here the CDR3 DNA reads TGTGCCAGCAGCTTAGGAGCGGGACAGGACTATGGCTACACCTTC.

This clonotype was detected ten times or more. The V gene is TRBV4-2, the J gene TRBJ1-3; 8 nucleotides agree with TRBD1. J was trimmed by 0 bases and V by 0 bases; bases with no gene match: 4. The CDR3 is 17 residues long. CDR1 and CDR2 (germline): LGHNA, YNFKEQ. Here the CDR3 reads CASSQDPGGLSGNTIYF. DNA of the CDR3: TGTGCCAGCAGCCAAGATCCAGGGGGCCTCTCTGGAAACACCATATATTTT.

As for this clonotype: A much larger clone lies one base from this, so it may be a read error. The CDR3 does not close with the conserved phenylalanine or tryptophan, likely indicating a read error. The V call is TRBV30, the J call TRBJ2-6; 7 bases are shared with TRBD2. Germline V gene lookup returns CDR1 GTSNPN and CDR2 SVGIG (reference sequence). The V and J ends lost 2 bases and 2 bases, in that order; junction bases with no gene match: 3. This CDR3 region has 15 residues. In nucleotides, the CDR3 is TGTGCCTGGAGTTGGGAGGGAGCTGGGGCCAACGTCCTGACTTCC. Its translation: CAWSWEGAGANVLTS.

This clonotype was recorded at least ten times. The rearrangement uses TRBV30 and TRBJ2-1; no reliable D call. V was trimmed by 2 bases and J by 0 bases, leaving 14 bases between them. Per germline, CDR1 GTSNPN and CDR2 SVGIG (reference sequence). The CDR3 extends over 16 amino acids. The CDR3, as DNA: TGTGCCTGGAGTAATATTCCCCCCCACTCCTACAATGAGCAGTTCTTC. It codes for CAWSNIPPHSYNEQFF.

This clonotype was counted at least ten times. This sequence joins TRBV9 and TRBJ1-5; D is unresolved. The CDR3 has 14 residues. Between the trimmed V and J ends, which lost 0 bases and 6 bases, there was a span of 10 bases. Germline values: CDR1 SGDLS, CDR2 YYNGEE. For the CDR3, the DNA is TGTGCCAGCAGCGTAGCCGAATGGGGTCAGCCCCAGCATTTT. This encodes CASSVAEWGQPQHF. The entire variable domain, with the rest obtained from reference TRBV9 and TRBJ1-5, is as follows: DSGVTQTPKHLITATGQRVTLRCSPRSGDLSVYWYQQSLDQGLQFLIQYYNGEERAKGNILERFSAQQFPDLHSELNLSSLELGDSALYFCASSVAEWGQPQHFGDGTRLSIL.

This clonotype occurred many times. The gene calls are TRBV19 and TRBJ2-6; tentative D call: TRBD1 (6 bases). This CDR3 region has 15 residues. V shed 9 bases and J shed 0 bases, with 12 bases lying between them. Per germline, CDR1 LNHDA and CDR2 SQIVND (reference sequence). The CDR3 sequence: CASPGHPSGANVLTF. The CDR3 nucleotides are TGTGCCAGCCCGGGACACCCCTCTGGGGCCAACGTCCTGACTTTC.

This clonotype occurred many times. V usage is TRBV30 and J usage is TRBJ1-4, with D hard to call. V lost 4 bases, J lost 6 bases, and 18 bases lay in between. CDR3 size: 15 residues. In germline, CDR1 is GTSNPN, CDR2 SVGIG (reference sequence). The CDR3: CAWIVEAGQDEKLFF. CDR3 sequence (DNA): TGTGCCTGGATTGTCGAAGCTGGGCAGGATGAAAAACTGTTTTTT.

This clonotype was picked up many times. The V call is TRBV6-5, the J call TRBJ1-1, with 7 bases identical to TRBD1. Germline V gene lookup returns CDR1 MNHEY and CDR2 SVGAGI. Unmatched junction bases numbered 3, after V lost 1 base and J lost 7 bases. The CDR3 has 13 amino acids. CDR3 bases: TGTGCCAGCAGTTACTTCCGGGACAGTGAAGCTTTCTTT. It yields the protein CASSYFRDSEAFF.

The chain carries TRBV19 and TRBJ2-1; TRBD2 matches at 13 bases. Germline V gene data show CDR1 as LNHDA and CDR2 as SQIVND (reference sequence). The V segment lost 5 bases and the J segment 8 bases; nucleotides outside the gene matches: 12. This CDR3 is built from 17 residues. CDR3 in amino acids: CASSARLAGGPAHEQFF. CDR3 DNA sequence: TGTGCCAGTAGTGCCCGACTAGCGGGAGGCCCAGCCCATGAGCAGTTCTTC.

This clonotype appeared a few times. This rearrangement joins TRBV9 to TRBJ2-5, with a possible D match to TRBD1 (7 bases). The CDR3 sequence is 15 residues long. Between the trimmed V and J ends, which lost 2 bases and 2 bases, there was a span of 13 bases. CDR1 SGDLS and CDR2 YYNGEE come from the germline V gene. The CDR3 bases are TGTGCCAGCAGCGTCTTACAGGGGAGGCAAGAGACCCAGTACTTC. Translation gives CASSVLQGRQETQYF.

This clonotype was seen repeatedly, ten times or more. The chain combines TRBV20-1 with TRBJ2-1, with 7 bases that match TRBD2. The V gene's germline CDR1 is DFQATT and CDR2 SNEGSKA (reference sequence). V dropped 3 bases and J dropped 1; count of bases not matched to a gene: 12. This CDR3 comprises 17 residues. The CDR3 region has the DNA TGCAGTGCTAGCATCGCGGGAGATCTGTGGTCCTACAATGAGCAGTTCTTC. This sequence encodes CSASIAGDLWSYNEQFF.

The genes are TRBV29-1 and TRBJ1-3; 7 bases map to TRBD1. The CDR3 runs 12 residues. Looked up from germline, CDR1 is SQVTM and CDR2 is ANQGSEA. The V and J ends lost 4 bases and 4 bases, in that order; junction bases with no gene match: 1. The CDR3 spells CSVGGGGNTIYF. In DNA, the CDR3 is TGCAGCGTTGGAGGGGGCGGAAACACCATATATTTT.

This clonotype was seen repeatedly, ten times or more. This chain's CDR3 is CASSVAPENYGYTF. In DNA form, the CDR3 reads TGTGCCAGCAGCGTAGCCCCGGAGAACTATGGCTACACCTTC. The chain couples TRBV9 to TRBJ1-2; D unclear. Trimming took 0 bases from V and 2 from J, leaving 8 bases between them. This CDR3 has 14 amino acids. The germline V gene encodes CDR1 SGDLS and CDR2 YYNGEE.

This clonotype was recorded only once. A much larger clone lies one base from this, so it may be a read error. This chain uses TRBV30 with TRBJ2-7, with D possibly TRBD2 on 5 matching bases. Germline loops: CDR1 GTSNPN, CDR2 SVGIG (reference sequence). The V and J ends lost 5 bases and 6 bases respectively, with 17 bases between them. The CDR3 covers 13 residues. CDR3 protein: CAWGPGSVTEQYF. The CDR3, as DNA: TGTGCCTGGGGGCCGGGATCGGTAACCGAGCAGTACTTC.

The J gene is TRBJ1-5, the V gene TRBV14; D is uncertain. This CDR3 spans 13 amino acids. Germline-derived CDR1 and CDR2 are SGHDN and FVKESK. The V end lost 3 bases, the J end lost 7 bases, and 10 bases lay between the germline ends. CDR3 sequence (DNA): TGTGCCAGCAGCCAGACCCTTAACCAGCCCCAGCATTTT. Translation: CASSQTLNQPQHF.

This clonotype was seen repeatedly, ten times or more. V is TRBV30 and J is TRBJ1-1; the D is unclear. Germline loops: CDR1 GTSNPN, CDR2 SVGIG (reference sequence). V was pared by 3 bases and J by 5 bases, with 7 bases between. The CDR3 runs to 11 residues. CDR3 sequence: CAWSPGTEAFF. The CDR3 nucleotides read TGTGCCTGGAGCCCGGGGACTGAAGCTTTCTTT.

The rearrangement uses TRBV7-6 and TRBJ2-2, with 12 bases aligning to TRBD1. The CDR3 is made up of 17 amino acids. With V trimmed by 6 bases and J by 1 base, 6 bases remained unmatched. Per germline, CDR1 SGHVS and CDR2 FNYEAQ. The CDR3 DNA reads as TGTGCCAGCAGTTCGGGACAGGGGGCGTTGAACACCGGGGAGCTGTTTTTT. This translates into CASSSGQGALNTGELFF.

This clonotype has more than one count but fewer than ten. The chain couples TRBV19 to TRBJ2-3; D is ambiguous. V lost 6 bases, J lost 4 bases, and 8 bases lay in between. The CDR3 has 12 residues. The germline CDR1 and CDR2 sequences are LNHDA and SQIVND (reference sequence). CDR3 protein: CASRMGPDTQYF. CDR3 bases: TGTGCCAGTAGGATGGGTCCAGATACGCAGTATTTT.

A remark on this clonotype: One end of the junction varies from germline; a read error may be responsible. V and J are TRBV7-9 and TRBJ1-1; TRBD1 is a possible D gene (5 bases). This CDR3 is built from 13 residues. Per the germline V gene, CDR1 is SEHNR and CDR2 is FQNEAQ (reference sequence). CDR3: CAGSLTTGAEAFF. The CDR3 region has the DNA TGTGCCGGCAGCTTAACCACAGGTGCTGAAGCTTTCTTT.